This paragraph reports one TCR beta chain. The antigen is not known. This specimen comes from a study of T-cell memory formation after mild COVID-19. Study-level results: The finding that pre-infection memory included some responding clones suggested that cross-reactive memory joined. Clones contracting over day 15 to 85 were CD4/CD8 balanced, with later expanders leaning CD4+.

CDR1 and CDR2 from the germline V gene are LGHNA and YSLEER. Trimming cost V 3 bases and J 1 base, with 15 bases left between them. This CDR3 has 16 residues. Using constant-segment primers, 5'RACE produced TCR alpha and TCR beta cDNA libraries carrying sample barcodes and UMIs. TCRdb re-called the 5' RACE reads with MiXCR, one entry per CDR3 protein. The sample lists around 400,000 distinct CDR3 sequences, more than 20% occurring once. V usage is TRBV4-3 and J usage is TRBJ1-1, with D maybe TRBD1 (5 bases). The sequenced sample consisted of PBMCs or a T cell subset sorted from them (not recorded which). The TCR originated in an adult woman who had mild COVID-19 (a few samples of this study predate the infection). Cell type and time point are not known. CDR3 loop: CASSHRFFGGNTEAFF. The CDR3 coding sequence is TGCGCCAGCAGCCATCGGTTTTTTGGGGGGAACACTGAAGCTTTCTTT.